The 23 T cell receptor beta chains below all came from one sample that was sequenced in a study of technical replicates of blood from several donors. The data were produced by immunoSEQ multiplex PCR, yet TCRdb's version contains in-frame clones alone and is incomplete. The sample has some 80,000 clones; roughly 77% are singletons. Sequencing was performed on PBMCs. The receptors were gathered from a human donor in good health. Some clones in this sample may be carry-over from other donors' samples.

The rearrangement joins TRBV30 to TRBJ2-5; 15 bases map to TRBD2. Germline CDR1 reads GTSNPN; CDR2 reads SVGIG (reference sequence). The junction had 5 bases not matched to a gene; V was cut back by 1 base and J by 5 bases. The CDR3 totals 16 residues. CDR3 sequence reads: CAWSAGLAGGSETQYF. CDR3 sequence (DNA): TGTGCCTGGAGTGCCGGACTAGCGGGAGGGTCGGAGACCCAGTACTTC.

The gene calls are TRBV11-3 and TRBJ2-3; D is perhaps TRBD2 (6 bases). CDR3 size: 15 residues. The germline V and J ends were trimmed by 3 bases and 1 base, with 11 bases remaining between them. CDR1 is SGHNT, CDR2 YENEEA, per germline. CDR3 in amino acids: CASSLEGGRTDTQYF. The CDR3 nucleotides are TGTGCCAGCAGCTTGGAGGGTGGTCGCACAGATACGCAGTATTTT.

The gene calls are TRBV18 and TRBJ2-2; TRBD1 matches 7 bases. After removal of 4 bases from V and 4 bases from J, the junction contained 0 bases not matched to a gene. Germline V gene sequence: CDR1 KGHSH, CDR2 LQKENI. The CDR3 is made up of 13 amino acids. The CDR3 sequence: CASSRDSTGELFF. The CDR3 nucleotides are TGTGCCAGCTCACGGGACAGCACCGGGGAGCTGTTTTTT. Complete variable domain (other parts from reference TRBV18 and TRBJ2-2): NAGVMQNPRHLVRRRGQEARLRCSPMKGHSHVYWYRQLPEEGLKFMVYLQKENIIDESGMPKERFSAEFPKEGPSILRIQQVVRGDSAAYFCASSRDSTGELFFGEGSRLTVL.

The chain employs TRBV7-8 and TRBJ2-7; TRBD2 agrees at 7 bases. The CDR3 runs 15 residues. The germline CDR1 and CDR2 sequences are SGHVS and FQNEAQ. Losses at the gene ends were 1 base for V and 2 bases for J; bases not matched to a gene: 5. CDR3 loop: CASSLGLAVTYEQYF. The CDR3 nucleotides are TGTGCCAGCAGCTTAGGTCTAGCGGTAACCTACGAGCAGTACTTC.

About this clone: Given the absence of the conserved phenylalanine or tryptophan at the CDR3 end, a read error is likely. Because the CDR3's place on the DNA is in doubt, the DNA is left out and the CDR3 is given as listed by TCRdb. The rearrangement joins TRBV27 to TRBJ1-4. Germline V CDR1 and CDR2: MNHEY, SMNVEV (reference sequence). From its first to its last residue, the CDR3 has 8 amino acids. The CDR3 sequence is CAARVRLL.

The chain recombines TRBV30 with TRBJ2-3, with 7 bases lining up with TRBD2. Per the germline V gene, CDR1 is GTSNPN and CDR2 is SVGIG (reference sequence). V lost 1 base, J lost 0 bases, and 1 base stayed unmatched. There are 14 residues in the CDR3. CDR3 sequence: CAWSELASTDTQYF. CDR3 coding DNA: TGTGCCTGGAGTGAACTAGCGAGCACAGATACGCAGTATTTT.

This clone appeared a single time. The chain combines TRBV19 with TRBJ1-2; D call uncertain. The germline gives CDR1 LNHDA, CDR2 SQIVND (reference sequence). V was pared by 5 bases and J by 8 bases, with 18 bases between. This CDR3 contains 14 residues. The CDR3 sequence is CASSPGARDRGYTF. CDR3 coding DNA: TGTGCCAGTAGTCCGGGAGCAAGGGATCGAGGCTACACCTTC. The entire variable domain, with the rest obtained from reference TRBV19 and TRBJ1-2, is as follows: DGGITQSPKYLFRKEGQNVTLSCEQNLNHDAMYWYRQDPGQGLRLIYYSQIVNDFQKGDIAEGYSVSREKKESFPLTVTSAQKNPTAFYLCASSPGARDRGYTFGSGTRLTVV.

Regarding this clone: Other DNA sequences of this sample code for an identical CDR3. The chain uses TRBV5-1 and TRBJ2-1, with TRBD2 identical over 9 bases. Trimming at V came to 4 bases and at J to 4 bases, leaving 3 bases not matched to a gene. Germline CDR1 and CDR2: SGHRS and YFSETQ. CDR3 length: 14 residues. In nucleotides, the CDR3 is TGCGCCAGCAGCCCAGCGGGAGGTTACAATGAGCAGTTCTTC. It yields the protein CASSPAGGYNEQFF.

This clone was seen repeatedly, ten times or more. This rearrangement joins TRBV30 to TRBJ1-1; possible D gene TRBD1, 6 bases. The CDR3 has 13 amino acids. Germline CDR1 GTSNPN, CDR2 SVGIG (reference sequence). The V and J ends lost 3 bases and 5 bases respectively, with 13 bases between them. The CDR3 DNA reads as TGTGCCTGGAGGCCAGGGGCGTGGACTGAAGCTTTCTTT. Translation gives CAWRPGAWTEAFF.

The CDR3 loop reads CASSFFQLAGGPHEQYF. The CDR3, as DNA: TGTGCCAGCAGCTTCTTTCAACTAGCGGGGGGGCCCCACGAGCAGTACTTC. The rearrangement joins TRBV5-8 to TRBJ2-7; TRBD2 matches 13 bases. The CDR3 consists of 17 residues. The ends lost 2 bases at V and 5 bases at J; junction bases unmatched: 10. Looked up from germline, CDR1 is SGHTS and CDR2 is YDEGEE.

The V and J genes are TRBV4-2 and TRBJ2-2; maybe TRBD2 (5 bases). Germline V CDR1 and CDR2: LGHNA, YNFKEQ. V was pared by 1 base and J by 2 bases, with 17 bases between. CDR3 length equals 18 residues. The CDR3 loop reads CASSQGRGQYLNTGELFF. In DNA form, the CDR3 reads TGTGCCAGCAGCCAAGGTAGAGGGCAGTACCTTAACACCGGGGAGCTGTTTTTT.

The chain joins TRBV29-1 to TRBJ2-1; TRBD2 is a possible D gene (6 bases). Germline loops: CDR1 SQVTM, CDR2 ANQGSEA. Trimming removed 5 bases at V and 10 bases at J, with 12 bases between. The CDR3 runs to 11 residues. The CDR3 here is CSVQGGVEQFF. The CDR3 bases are TGCAGCGTTCAGGGAGGAGTCGAGCAGTTCTTC.

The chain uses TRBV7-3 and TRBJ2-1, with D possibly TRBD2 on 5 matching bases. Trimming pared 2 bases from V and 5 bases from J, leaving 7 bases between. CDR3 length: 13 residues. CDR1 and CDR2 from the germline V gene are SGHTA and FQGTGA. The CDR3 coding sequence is TGTGCCAGCAGCTTATGGGAGAACAATGAGCAGTTCTTC. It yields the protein CASSLWENNEQFF.

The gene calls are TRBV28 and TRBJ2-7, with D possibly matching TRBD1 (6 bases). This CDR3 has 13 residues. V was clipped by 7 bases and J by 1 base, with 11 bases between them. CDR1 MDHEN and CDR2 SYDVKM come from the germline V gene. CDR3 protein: CASTDGQSYEQYF. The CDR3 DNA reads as TGTGCCAGCACTGACGGACAGTCCTACGAGCAGTACTTC.

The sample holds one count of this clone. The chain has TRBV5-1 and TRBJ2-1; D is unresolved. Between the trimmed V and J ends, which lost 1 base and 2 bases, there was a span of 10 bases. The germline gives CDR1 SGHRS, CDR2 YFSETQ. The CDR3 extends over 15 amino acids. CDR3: CASSLNSSPYNEQFF. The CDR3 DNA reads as TGCGCCAGCAGCTTGAACAGCTCCCCCTACAATGAGCAGTTCTTC.

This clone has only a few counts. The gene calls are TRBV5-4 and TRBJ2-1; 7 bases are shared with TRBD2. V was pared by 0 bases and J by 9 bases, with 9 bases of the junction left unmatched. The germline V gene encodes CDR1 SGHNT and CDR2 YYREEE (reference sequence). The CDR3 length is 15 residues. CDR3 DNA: TGTGCCAGCAGCTTGGTTGCGGGAGTAGGAAGTGAGCAGTTCTTC. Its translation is CASSLVAGVGSEQFF.

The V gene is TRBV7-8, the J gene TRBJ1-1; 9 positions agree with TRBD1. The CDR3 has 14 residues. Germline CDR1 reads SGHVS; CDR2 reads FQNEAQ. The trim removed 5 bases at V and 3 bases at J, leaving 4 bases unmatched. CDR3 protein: CASSIQGAHTEAFF. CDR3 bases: TGTGCCAGCAGCATACAGGGGGCTCACACTGAAGCTTTCTTT.

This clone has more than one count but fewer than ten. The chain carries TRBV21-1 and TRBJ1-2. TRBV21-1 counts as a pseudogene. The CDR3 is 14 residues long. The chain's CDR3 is CASSKEGARGGYTF. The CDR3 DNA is TGTGCCAGCAGCAAAGAAGGAGCCCGCGGGGGCTACACCTTC.

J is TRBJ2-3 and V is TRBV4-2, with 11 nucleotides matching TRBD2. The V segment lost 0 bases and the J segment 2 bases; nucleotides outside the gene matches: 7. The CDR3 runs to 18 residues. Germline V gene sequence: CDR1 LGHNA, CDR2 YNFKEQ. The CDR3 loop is CASSQDLTSGTSTDTQYF. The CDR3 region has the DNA TGTGCCAGCAGCCAAGACCTGACTAGCGGGACCTCCACAGATACGCAGTATTTT.

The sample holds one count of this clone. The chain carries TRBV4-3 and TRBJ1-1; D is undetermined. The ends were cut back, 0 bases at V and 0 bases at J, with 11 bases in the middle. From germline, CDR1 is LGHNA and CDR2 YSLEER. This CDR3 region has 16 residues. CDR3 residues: CASSQDRGMMNTEAFF. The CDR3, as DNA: TGCGCCAGCAGCCAAGATAGAGGGATGATGAACACTGAAGCTTTCTTT.

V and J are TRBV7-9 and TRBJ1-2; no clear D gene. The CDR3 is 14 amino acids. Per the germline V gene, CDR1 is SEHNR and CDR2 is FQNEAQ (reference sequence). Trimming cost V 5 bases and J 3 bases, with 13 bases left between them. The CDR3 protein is CASSEVTGDYGYTF. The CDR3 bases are TGTGCCAGCAGCGAGGTCACGGGAGACTATGGCTACACCTTC.

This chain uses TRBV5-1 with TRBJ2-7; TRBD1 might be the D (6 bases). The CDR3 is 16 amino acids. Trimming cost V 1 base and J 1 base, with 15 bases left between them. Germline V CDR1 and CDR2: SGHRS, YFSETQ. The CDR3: CASSLKRTGFSYEQYF. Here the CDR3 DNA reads TGCGCCAGCAGCTTGAAGCGAACAGGGTTTTCCTACGAGCAGTACTTC. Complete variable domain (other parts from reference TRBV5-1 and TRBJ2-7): KAGVTQTPRYLIKTRGQQVTLSCSPISGHRSVSWYQQTPGQGLQFLFEYFSETQRNKGNFPGRFSGRQFSNSRSEMNVSTLELGDSALYLCASSLKRTGFSYEQYFGPGTRLTVT.

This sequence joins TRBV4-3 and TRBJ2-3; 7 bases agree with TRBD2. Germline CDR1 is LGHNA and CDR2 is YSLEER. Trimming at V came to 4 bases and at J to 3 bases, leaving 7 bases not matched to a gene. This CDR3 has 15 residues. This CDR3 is CASSLLGEGTDTQYF. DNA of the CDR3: TGCGCCAGCAGCCTCCTGGGGGAGGGTACAGATACGCAGTATTTT.